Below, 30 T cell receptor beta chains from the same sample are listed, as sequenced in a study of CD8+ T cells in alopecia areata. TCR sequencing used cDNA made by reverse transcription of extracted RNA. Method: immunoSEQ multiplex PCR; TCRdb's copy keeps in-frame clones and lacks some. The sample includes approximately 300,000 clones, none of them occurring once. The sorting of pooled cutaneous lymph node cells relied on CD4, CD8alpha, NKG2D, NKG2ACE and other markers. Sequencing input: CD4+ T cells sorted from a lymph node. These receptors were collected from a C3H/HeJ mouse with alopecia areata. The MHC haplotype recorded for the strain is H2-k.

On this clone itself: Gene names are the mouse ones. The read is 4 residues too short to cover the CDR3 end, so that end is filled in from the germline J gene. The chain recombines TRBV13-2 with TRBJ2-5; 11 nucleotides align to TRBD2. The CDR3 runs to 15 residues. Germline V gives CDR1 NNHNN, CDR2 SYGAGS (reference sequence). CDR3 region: CASGNRDWGRDTQYF. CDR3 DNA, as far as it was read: TGTGCCAGCGGTAACCGGGACTGGGGGCGAGAC.

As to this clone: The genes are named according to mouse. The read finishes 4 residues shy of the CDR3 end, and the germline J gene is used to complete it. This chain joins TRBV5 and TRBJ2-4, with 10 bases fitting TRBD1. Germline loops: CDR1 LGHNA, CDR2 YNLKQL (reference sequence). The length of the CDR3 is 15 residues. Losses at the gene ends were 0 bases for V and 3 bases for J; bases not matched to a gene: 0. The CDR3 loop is CASSQETGGQNTLYF. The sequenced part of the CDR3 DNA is TGTGCCAGCAGCCAAGAGACAGGGGGCCAAAAC.

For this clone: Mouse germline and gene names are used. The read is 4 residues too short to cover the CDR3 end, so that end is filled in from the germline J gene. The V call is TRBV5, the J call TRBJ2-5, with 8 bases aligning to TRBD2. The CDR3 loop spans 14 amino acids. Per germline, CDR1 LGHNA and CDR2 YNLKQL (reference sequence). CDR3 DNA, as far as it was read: TGTGCCAGCAGCCAAGCGGGACTGGAAGAC. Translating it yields CASSQAGLED. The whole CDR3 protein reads CASSQAGLEDTQYF.

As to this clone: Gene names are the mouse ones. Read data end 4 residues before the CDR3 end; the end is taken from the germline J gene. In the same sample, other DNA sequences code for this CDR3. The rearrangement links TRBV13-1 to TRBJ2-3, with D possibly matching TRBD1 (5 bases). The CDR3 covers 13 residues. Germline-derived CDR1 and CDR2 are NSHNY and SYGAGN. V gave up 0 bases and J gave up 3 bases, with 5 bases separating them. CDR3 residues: CASSDAGAETLYF. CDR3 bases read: TGTGCCAGCAGTGATGCAGGGGCAGAA.

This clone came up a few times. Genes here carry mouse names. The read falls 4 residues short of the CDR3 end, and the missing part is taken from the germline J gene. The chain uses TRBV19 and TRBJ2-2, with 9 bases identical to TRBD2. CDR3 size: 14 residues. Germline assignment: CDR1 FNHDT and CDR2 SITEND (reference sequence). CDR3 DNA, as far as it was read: TGTGCCAGCAGTGTTGGGGGGGCGCGAGGG. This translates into CASSVGGARG. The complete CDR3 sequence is CASSVGGARGQLYF. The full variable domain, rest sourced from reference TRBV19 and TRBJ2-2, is GGIITQTPKFLIGQEGQKLTLKCQQNFNHDTMYWYRQDSGKGLRLIYYSITENDLQKGDLSEGYDASREKKSSFSLTVTSAQKNEMAVFLCASSVGGARGQLYFGEGSKLTVL.

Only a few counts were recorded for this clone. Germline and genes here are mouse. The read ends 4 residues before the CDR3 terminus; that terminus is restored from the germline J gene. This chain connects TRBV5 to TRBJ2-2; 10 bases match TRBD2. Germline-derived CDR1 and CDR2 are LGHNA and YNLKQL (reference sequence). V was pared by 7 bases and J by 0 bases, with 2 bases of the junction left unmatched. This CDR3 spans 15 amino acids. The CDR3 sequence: CASKTGGSNTGQLYF. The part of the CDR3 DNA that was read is TGTGCCAGCAAGACTGGGGGGTCAAACACCGGG.

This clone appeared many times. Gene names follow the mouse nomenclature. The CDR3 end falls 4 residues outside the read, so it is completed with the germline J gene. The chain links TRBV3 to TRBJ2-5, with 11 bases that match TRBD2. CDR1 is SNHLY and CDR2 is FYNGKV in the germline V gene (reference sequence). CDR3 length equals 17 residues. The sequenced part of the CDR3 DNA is TGTGCCAGCAGCTTAGCGCTAACTGGGGGGGCGCTGGAC. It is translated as CASSLALTGGALD. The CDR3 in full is CASSLALTGGALDTQYF.

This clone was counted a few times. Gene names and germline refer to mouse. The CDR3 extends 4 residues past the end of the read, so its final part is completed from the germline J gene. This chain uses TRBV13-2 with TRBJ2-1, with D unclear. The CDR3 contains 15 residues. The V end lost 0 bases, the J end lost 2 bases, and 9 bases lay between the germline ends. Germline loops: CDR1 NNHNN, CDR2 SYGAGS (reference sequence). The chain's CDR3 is CASGDAQTYYAEQFF. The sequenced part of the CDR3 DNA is TGTGCCAGCGGTGATGCCCAAACATACTATGCT.

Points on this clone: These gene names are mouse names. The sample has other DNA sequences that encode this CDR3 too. The CDR3 bases that were read are TGTGCCAGCAGCCAAGATGACAGGGCGAACACA. This codes for CASSQDDRANT. The CDR3 as a whole reads CASSQDDRANTEVFF. The rearrangement uses TRBV5 and TRBJ1-1, with 7 bases fitting TRBD1. The read finishes 4 residues shy of the CDR3 end, and the germline J gene is used to complete it. The CDR3 sequence is 15 residues long. With 0 bases clipped from V and 1 base from J, the junction kept 2 bases outside the gene matches. The germline CDR1 and CDR2 sequences are LGHNA and YNLKQL (reference sequence).

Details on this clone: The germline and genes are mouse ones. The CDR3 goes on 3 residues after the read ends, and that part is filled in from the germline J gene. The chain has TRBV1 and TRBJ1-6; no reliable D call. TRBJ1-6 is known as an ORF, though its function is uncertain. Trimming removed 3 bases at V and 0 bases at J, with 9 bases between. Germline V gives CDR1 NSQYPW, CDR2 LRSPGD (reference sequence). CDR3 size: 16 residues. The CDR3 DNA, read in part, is TGCACCTGCAGTGCGAAGCAGAATTCCTATAATTCGCCC. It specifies CTCSAKQNSYNSP. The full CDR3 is CTCSAKQNSYNSPLYF.

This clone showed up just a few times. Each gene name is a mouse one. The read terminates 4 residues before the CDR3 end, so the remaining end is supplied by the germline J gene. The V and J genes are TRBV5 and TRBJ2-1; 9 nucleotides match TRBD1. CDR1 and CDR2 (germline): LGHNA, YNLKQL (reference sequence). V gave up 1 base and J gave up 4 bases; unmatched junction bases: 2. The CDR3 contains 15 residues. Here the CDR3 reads CASSQVGQGYAEQFF. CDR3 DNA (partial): TGTGCCAGCAGCCAAGTGGGACAGGGATATGCT.

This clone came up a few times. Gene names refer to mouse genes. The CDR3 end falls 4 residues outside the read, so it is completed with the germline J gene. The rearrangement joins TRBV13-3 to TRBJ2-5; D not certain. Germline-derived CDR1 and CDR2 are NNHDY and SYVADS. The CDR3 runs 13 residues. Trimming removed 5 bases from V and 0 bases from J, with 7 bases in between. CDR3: CASSPPNQDTQYF. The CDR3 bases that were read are TGTGCCAGCAGCCCTCCTAACCAAGAC.

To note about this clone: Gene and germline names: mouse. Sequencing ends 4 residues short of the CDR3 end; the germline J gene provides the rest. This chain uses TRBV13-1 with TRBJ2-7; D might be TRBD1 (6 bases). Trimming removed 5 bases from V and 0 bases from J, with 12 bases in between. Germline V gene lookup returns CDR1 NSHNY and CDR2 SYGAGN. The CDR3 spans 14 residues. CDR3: CASSAGQISYEQYF. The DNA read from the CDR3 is TGTGCCAGCAGCGCGGGACAAATCTCCTAT.

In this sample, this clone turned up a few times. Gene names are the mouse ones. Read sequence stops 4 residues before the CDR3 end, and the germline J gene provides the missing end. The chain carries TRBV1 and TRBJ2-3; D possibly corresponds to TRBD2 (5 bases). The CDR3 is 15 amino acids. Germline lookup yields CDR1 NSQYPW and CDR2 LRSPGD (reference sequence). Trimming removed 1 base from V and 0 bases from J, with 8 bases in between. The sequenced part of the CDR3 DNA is TGCACCTGCAGTGCAGTCTGGACTAGTGCAGAA. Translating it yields CTCSAVWTSAE. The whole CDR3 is CTCSAVWTSAETLYF.

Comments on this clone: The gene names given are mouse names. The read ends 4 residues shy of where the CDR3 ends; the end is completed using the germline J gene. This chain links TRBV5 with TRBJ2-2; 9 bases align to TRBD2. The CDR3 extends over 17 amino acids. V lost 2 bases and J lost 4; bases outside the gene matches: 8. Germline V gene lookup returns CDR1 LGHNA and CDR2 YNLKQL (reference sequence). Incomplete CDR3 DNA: TGTGCCAGCAGCCAAATTGGGGGGGCGCCGAGCACCGGG. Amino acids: CASSQIGGAPSTG. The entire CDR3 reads CASSQIGGAPSTGQLYF.

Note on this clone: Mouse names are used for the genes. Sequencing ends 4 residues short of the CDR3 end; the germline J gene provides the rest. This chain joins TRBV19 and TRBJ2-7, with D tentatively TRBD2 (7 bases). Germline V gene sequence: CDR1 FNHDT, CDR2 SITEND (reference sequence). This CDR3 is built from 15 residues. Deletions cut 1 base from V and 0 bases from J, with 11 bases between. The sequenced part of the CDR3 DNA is TGTGCCAGCAGTATATATCTGGGGGCCTCCTAT. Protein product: CASSIYLGASY. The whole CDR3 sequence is CASSIYLGASYEQYF.

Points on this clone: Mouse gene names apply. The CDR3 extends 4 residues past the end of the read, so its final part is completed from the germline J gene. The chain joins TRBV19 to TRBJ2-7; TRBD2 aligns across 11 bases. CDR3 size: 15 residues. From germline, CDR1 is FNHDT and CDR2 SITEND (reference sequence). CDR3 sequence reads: CASSISGLGGYEQYF. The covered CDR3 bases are TGTGCCAGCAGTATCTCCGGACTGGGGGGTTAT. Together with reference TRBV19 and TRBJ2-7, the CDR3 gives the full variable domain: GGIITQTPKFLIGQEGQKLTLKCQQNFNHDTMYWYRQDSGKGLRLIYYSITENDLQKGDLSEGYDASREKKSSFSLTVTSAQKNEMAVFLCASSISGLGGYEQYFGPGTRLTVL.

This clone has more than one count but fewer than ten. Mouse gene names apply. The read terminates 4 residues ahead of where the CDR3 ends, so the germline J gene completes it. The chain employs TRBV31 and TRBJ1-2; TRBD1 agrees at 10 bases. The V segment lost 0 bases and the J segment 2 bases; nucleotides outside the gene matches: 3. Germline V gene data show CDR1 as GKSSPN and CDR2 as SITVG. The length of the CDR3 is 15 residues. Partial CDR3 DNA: TGTGCCTGGAGTCTAAAGGGACAGGGGAACTCC. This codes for CAWSLKGQGNS. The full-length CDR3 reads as CAWSLKGQGNSDYTF.

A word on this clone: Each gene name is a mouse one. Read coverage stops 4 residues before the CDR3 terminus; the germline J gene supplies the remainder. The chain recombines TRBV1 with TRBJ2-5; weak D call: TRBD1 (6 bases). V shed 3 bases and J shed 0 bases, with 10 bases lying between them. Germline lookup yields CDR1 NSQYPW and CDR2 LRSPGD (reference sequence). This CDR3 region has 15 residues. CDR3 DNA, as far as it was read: TGCACCTGCAGTGCGCCCAGGGGTAACCAAGAC. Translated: CTCSAPRGNQD. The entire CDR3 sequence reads CTCSAPRGNQDTQYF.

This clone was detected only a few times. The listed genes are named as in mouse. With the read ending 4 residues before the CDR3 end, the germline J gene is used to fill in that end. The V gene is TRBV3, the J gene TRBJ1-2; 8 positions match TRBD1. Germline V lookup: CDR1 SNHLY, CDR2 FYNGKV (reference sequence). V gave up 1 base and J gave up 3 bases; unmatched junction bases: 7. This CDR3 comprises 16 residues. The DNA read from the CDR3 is TGTGCCAGCAGCTTAGTGGCAGGGGGCGAGGACTCC. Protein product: CASSLVAGGEDS. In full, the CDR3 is CASSLVAGGEDSDYTF.

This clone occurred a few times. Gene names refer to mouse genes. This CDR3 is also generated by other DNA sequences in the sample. The DNA read from the CDR3 is TGTGCCAGCAGCCGGGGGGGAGGTGCAGAA. Protein product: CASSRGGGAE. In full, the CDR3 is CASSRGGGAETLYF. The rearrangement links TRBV19 to TRBJ2-3, with 7 bases lining up with TRBD2. The CDR3 end lies 4 residues beyond the end of the read and is filled in from the germline J gene. This CDR3 comprises 14 residues. V was clipped by 5 bases and J by 1 base; unmatched bases: 4. The germline gives CDR1 FNHDT, CDR2 SITEND (reference sequence).

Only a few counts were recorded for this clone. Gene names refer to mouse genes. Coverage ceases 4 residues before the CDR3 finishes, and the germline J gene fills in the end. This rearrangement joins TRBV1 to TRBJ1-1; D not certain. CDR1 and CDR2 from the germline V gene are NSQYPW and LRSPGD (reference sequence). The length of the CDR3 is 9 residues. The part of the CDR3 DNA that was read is TGCACCCCGACAACA. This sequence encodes CTPTT. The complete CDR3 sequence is CTPTTEVFF.

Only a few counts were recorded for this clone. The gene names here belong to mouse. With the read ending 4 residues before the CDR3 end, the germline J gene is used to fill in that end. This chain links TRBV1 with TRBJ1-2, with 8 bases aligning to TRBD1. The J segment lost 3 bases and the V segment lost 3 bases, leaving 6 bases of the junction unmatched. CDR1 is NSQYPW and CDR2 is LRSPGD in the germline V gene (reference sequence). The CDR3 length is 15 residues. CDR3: CTCSAGAGGDSDYTF. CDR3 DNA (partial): TGCACCTGCAGTGCCGGGGCAGGGGGCGACTCC.

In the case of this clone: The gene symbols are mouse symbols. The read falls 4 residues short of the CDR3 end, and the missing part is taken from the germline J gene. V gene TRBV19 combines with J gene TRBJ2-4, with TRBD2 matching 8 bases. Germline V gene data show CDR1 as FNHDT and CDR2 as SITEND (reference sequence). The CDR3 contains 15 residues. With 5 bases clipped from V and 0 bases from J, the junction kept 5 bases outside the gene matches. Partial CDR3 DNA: TGTGCCAGCAGACCTGGGGGGACTAGTCAAAAC. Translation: CASRPGGTSQN. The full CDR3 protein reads CASRPGGTSQNTLYF. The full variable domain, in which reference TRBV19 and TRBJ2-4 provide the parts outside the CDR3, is GGIITQTPKFLIGQEGQKLTLKCQQNFNHDTMYWYRQDSGKGLRLIYYSITENDLQKGDLSEGYDASREKKSSFSLTVTSAQKNEMAVFLCASRPGGTSQNTLYFGAGTRLSVL.

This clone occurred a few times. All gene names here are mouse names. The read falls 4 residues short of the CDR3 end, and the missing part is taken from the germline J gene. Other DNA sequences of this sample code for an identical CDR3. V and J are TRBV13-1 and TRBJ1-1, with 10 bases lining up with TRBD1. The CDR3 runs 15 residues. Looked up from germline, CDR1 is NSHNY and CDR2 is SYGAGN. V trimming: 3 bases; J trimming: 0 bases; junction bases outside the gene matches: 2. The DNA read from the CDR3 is TGTGCCAGCAGTGGACAGGGGGCCTCAAACACA. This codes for CASSGQGASNT. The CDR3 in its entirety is CASSGQGASNTEVFF.

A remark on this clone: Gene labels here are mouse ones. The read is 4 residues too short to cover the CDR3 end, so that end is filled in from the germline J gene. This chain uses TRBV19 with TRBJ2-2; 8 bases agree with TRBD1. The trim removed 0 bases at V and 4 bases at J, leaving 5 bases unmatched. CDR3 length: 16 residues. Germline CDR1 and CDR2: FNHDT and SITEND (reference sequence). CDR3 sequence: CASSIAGGATTGQLYF. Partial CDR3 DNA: TGTGCCAGCAGTATAGCAGGGGGCGCAACCACCGGG. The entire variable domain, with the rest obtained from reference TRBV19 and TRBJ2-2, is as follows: GGIITQTPKFLIGQEGQKLTLKCQQNFNHDTMYWYRQDSGKGLRLIYYSITENDLQKGDLSEGYDASREKKSSFSLTVTSAQKNEMAVFLCASSIAGGATTGQLYFGEGSKLTVL.

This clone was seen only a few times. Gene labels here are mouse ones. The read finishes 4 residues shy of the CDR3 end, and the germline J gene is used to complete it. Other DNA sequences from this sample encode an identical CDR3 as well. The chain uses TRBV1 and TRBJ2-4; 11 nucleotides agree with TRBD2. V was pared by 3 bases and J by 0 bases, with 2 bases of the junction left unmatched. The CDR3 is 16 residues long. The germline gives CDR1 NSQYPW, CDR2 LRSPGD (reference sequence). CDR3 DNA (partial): TGCACCTGCAGTGCTGGACTGGGGGGAAGTCAAAAC. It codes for CTCSAGLGGSQN. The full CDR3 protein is CTCSAGLGGSQNTLYF.

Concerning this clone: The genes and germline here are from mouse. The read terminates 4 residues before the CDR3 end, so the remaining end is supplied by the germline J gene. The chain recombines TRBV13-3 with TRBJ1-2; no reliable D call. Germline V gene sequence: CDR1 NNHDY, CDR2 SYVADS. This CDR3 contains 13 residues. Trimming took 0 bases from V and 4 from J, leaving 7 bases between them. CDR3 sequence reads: CASSDEGGSDYTF. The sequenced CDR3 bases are TGTGCCAGCAGTGATGAGGGTGGCTCC.

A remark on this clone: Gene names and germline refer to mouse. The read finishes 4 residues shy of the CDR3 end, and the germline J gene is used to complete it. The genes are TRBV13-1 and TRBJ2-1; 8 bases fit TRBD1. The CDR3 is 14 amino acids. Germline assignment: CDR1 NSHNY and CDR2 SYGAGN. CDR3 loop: CASSGTGPVAEQFF. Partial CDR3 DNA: TGTGCCAGCAGTGGGACAGGGCCTGTGGCT.

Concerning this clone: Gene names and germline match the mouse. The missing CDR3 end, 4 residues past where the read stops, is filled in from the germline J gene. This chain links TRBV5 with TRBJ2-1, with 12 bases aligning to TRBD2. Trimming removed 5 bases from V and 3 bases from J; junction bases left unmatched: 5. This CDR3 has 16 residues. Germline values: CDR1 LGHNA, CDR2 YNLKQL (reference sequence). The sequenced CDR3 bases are TGTGCCAGCAGCTCGGGACTGGGGGGTTCCTATGCT. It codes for CASSSGLGGSYA. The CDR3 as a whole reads CASSSGLGGSYAEQFF.